This TCR beta chain was profiled in a study of T cells after yellow fever vaccination. Notes on the study in general: Peak timing came faster in the weaker secondary response, day 5 versus 15. Of the clonotypes, a small share occurred in both CD4 and CD8 compartments. Contamination by abundant bulk-population clonotypes could be present in FACS-sorted repertoires.

For TCR, cDNA came from 5'RACE template switching, which added a universal primer site and UMIs. TCRdb processed the 5' RACE reads anew with MiXCR; each CDR3 protein has one entry. The sample consists of fewer than 450,000 distinct CDR3 sequences, under 5% of them appearing once. The V gene's germline CDR1 is MNHEY and CDR2 SVGEGT. This CDR3 is 18 amino acids long. V dropped 2 bases and J dropped 5; count of bases not matched to a gene: 15. To note about this clonotype: Its antigen is not identified.

The chain joins TRBV6-2 or TRBV6-3 to TRBJ2-1, with 7 bases identical to TRBD1. This receptor was identified in a man aged 18-30 years who received the YFV17D yellow fever vaccine. Sequenced here: PBMCs, sampled 5 days after the yellow fever booster vaccination. The CDR3 coding sequence is TGTGCCAGCAGTTACACAAGATTCCGGGACAGCTCGAACAATGAGCAGTTCTTC. It encodes CASSYTRFRDSSNNEQFF.